Below, 5 T cell receptor beta chains from the same sample are listed, as sequenced in a study of cytomegalovirus exposure and HLA in healthy donors. Vbeta (60) and Jbeta (13) primers were used in the PCR. The repertoire was sequenced with immunoSEQ multiplex PCR; TCRdb's copy has only in-frame clones and lacks some. The data contain 70,000 or so clones, roughly four fifths of them singletons. Sequencing used PBMCs. The receptor source for this set is a man between 18 and 35 years old in good health and CMV-seronegative.

The rearrangement joins TRBV5-4 to TRBJ2-3, with D perhaps TRBD2 (6 bases). The CDR3 length is 17 residues. From germline, CDR1 is SGHNT and CDR2 YYREEE (reference sequence). Between the trimmed V and J ends, which lost 0 bases and 1 base, there was a span of 15 bases. This CDR3 is CASSLAGLTSGTDTQYF. The CDR3, as DNA: TGTGCCAGCAGCTTGGCGGGACTCACCTCGGGCACAGATACGCAGTATTTT.

The rearrangement uses TRBV2 and TRBJ2-7, with 7 bases identical to TRBD1. Germline CDR1 is SNHLY and CDR2 is FYNNEI. V lost 6 bases and J lost 4; bases outside the gene matches: 6. The CDR3 is made up of 13 amino acids. CDR3: CASSRDREYEQYF. In DNA form, the CDR3 reads TGTGCCAGCAGCCGGGACAGAGAGTACGAGCAGTACTTC.

This clone occurred a few times. This chain connects TRBV28 to TRBJ2-3; maybe TRBD2 (7 bases). Trimming shortened V by 3 bases and J by 4 bases, and 17 bases separated the two germline ends. The CDR3 spans 16 residues. Germline CDR1 reads MDHEN; CDR2 reads SYDVKM. The CDR3 nucleotides are TGTGCCAGCAGTTTCCCCGGCGTAGGGGGGGCAGATACGCAGTATTTT. This translates into CASSFPGVGGADTQYF. The whole variable domain, remainder taken from reference TRBV28 and TRBJ2-3, is DVKVTQSSRYLVKRTGEKVFLECVQDMDHENMFWYRQDPGLGLRLIYFSYDVKMKEKGDIPEGYSVSREKKERFSLILESASTNQTSMYLCASSFPGVGGADTQYFGPGTRLTVL.

This chain links TRBV6-5 with TRBJ1-2; a possible D gene is TRBD1 (6 bases). The germline V gene has CDR1 MNHEY and CDR2 SVGAGI. The CDR3 has 13 residues. V gave up 5 bases and J gave up 4 bases, with 11 bases separating them. The CDR3 spells CASSDRYSYGYTF. CDR3 coding DNA: TGTGCCAGCAGTGACAGGTACTCCTATGGCTACACCTTC.

A single count supports this clone. V and J are TRBV5-6 and TRBJ1-5; 7 bases are shared with TRBD1. The CDR3 extends over 14 amino acids. Germline lookup yields CDR1 SGHDT and CDR2 YYEEEE. V was pared by 0 bases and J by 4 bases, with 1 base of the junction left unmatched. CDR3 amino acids: CASSLEGQNQPQHF. In nucleotides, the CDR3 is TGTGCCAGCAGCTTGGAGGGACAGAATCAGCCCCAGCATTTT.